The T cell receptor beta chain described here comes from a study of sequential checkpoint blockade in melanoma. This sample's treatment: randomized to nivolumab then ipilimumab (arm A) or the reverse (arm B). Using immunoSEQ multiplex PCR, the repertoire was profiled, and TCRdb retains in-frame clones only, with some absent. The table shows some 6,900 clones, with approximately 60% occurring only once. The sample was CD8+ T cells sorted from blood (inferred from file names), taken from a patient given nivolumab and ipilimumab in sequence. The receptor comes from a human donor with melanoma.

The CDR3 bases are TGTGCCAGCAGCTTGGGTGTGGGAGGGCAGCCCCAGCATTTT. Protein product: CASSLGVGGQPQHF. The chain couples TRBV5-8 to TRBJ1-5; D call uncertain. V gave up 0 bases and J gave up 7 bases, with 11 bases separating them. Germline lookup yields CDR1 SGHTS and CDR2 YDEGEE. The CDR3 length is 14 residues.